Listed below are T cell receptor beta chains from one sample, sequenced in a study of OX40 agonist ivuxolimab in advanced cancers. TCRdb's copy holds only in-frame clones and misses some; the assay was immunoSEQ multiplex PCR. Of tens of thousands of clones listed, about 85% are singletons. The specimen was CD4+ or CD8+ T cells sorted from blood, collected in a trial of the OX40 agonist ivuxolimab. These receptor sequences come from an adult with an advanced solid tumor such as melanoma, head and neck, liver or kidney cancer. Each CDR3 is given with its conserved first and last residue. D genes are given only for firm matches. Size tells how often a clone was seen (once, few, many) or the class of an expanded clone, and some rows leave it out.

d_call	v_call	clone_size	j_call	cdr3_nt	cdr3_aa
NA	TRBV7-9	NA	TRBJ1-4	TGTGCCAGCAGCTTAATGACGGGGGGGCCAACTAATGAAAAACTGTTTTTT	CASSLMTGGPTNEKLFF
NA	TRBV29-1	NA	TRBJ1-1	TGCAGCGGTACAAAAAACACTGAAGCTTTCTTT	CSGTKNTEAFF
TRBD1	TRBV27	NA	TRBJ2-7	TGTGCCAGCAGCACAACAGGGGGCTACGAGCAGTACTTC	CASSTTGGYEQYF
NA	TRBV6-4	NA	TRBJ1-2	TGTGCCAGCAGTGACACGCTTTCACAGGCTGCTGGCTACACCTTC	CASSDTLSQAAGYTF
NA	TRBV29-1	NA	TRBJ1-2	TGCAGCGCATTGCTGACGGACTCTAACTATGGCTACACCTTC	CSALLTDSNYGYTF
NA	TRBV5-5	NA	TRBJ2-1	TGTGCCAGCAGCGTGGATGAACGGTTAACTCTCAATGAGCAGTTCTTC	CASSVDERLTLNEQFF
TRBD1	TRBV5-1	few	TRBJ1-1	TGCGCCAGCAGCTTTGGACAGGGTATGAACACTGAAGCTTTCTTT	CASSFGQGMNTEAFF
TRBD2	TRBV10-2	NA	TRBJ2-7	TGCGCCAGCAGTGCCCCGACTAGCGGGAGTAACGAGCAGTACTTC	CASSAPTSGSNEQYF
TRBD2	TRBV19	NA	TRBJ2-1	TGTGCCAGTAGTAAAATAGCGGGGACCTACAATGAGCAGTTCTTC	CASSKIAGTYNEQFF
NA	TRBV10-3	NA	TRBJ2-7	TGTGCCATCAGTGACGGGGTAGACGAGCAGTACTTC	CAISDGVDEQYF
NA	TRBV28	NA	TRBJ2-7	TGTGCCAGCAGTTCGCCTTCCTACGAGCAGTACTTC	CASSSPSYEQYF
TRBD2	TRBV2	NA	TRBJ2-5	TGTGCCAGCAGTGAATCGGGACTAGCGGGAATAAGGGAGACCCAGTACTTC	CASSESGLAGIRETQYF
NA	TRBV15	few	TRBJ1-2	TGTGCCACCAGCGGAAACAGGGCGCCGCATGGCTACACCTTC	CATSGNRAPHGYTF
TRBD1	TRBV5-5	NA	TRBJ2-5	TGTGCCAGCAGTTATTCAGGGGGCCAAGAGACCCAGTACTTC	CASSYSGGQETQYF
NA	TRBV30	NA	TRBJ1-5	TGTGCCTGGAGAGGGTTGGGGGATCAGCCCCAGCATTTT	CAWRGLGDQPQHF
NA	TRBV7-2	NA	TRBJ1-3	TGTGCCAGCACGGGTTTTTCTGGAAACACCATATATTTT	CASTGFSGNTIYF
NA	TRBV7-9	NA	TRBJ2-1	TGTGCCAGCAGCTTTCTGCCAGGGTCCAATGAGCAGTTCTTC	CASSFLPGSNEQFF
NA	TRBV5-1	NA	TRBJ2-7	TGCGCCAGCAGCTTGTTTATTGGGGGCGATAGGACAGCCCGCTCCTACGAGCAGTACTTC	CASSLFIGGDRTARSYEQYF
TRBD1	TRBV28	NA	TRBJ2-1	TGTGCCAGCAGTTCGGGACAGGTAGATTACAATGAGCAGTTCTTC	CASSSGQVDYNEQFF
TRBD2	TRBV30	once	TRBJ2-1	TGTGCCTGGAGCTTAACGGGGGGCTACAATGAGCAGTTCTTC	CAWSLTGGYNEQFF
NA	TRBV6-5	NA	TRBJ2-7	TGTGCCAGCAGTTACTCCGGGGGTTACTACGAGCAGTACTTC	CASSYSGGYYEQYF
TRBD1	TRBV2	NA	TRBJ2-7	TGTGCCATAGGGGACAGCAACTACGAGCAGTACTTC	CAIGDSNYEQYF
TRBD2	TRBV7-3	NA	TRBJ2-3	TGTGCCAGCAGCCCAGGCGGTTGGCTAGCGGAGACTAGCACAGATACGCAGTATTTT	CASSPGGWLAETSTDTQYF
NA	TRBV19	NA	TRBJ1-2	TGTGCCAGTAGTCCCCGGGAAGGGAATGGCTACACCTTC	CASSPREGNGYTF
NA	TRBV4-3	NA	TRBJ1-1	TGCGCCAGCAGCCAACGGGGGACGAACACTGAAGCTTTCTTT	CASSQRGTNTEAFF
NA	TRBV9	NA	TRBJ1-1	TGTGCCAGCAGCTCCTGGGGGAATGTTGCTGAAGCTTTCTTT	CASSSWGNVAEAFF
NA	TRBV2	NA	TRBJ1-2	TGTGCCAGCGGTTCGGTAGGAGATGGCTACACCTTC	CASGSVGDGYTF
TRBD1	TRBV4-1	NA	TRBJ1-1	TGCGCCAGCAGCCACGGGACAGGGGGAATTGAAGCTTTCTTT	CASSHGTGGIEAFF
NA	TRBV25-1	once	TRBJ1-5	TGTGCCAGCAGTGAGGCAGGCGGCAATCAGCCCCAGCATTTT	CASSEAGGNQPQHF
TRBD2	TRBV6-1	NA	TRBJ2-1	TGTGCCAGCGAGTTTTCGAGGGAGGGCAATGAGCAGTTCTTC	CASEFSREGNEQFF
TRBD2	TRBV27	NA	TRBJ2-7	TGTGCCAGCAGTTACGGGGGGTACGAGCAGTACTTC	CASSYGGYEQYF